This entry lists 9 T cell receptor beta chains sequenced from one sample in a study of blood T cell repertoires in COVID-19. Clones were sequenced by immunoSEQ multiplex PCR, and TCRdb holds only the in-frame ones, with some missing. This sample has 200,000 to 250,000 clones, with approximately 83% found just once. The sample comprised PBMCs or T cells enriched from blood (not recorded which). These receptors originate from a woman aged 40-49 years who had been exposed to COVID-19.

This clone was counted once. The V and J genes are TRBV2 and TRBJ2-3, with D possibly being TRBD1 (6 bases). CDR3 length: 16 amino acids. CDR1 SNHLY and CDR2 FYNNEI come from the germline V gene. The V and J ends lost 1 base and 2 bases respectively, with 13 bases between them. CDR3 loop: CASSEEAGVNTDTQYF. The CDR3 DNA is TGTGCCAGCAGTGAAGAGGCAGGGGTCAACACAGATACGCAGTATTTT.

J is TRBJ2-1 and V is TRBV9; D possibly corresponds to TRBD2 (5 bases). V lost 6 bases and J 6 bases, leaving 19 bases between the germline ends. Germline CDR1 SGDLS, CDR2 YYNGEE. There are 15 residues in the CDR3. The CDR3 DNA reads TGTGCCAGCACCATGTACGGGGATAGGAGCAATGAGCAGTTCTTC. The encoded protein is CASTMYGDRSNEQFF.

This rearrangement joins TRBV28 to TRBJ1-5; D uncertain. This CDR3 spans 11 amino acids. The ends were cut back, 7 bases at V and 4 bases at J, with 5 bases in the middle. Germline CDR1 is MDHEN and CDR2 is SYDVKM. CDR3 DNA: TGTGCCAGCACCAATAATCAGCCCCAGCATTTT. Its protein is CASTNNQPQHF.

The chain is built from TRBV18 and TRBJ1-2; possible D gene TRBD1, 6 bases. V was cut by 6 bases and J by 4 bases, with 15 bases left in between. CDR1 is KGHSH, CDR2 LQKENI, per germline. The CDR3 runs to 14 residues. The CDR3 sequence: CASSQPGTLYGYTF. The CDR3 DNA sequence: TGTGCCAGCTCGCAGCCCGGGACACTCTATGGCTACACCTTC.

This chain joins TRBV19 and TRBJ2-3; 10 nucleotides agree with TRBD2. After removal of 6 bases from V and 0 bases from J, the junction contained 0 bases not matched to a gene. The CDR3 loop spans 14 amino acids. From germline, CDR1 is LNHDA and CDR2 SQIVND (reference sequence). The DNA of the CDR3 is TGTGCCAGTAGACTAGCGGGGAGCACAGATACGCAGTATTTT. Its protein is CASRLAGSTDTQYF.

This sequence joins TRBV3-1 (or the pseudogene TRBV3-2) and TRBJ1-4; no firm D call. This CDR3 comprises 17 residues. V lost 1 base to trimming and J lost 2 bases, with 14 bases between them. Germline V gene data show CDR1 as LGHDT and CDR2 as YNNKEL (reference sequence). In nucleotides, the CDR3 is TGTGCCAGCAGCCAAGGACCCGTTGGAGCCACTAATGAAAAACTGTTTTTT. Amino acid sequence: CASSQGPVGATNEKLFF.

The V gene is TRBV12-3 or TRBV12-4, the J gene TRBJ1-1, with TRBD1 as a possible D gene (5 bases). Trimming pared 4 bases from V and 10 bases from J, leaving 16 bases between. The CDR3 totals 13 residues. The CDR3 is CASSWALSGGAFF. DNA for the CDR3: TGTGCCAGCAGTTGGGCGTTATCGGGGGGAGCTTTCTTT.

The rearrangement uses TRBV4-2 and TRBJ1-2; TRBD1 matches at 9 bases. The CDR3 length is 15 residues. Trimming at V came to 0 bases and at J to 4 bases, leaving 3 bases not matched to a gene. Per germline, CDR1 LGHNA and CDR2 YNFKEQ. Here the CDR3 DNA reads TGTGCCAGCAGCCAAGAAACAGGGGGCATCTATGGCTACACCTTC. Translated: CASSQETGGIYGYTF.

CDR3 loop: CASKDNRGTYNSPLHF. The CDR3 DNA sequence: TGTGCCAGTAAGGATAACAGGGGTACCTATAATTCACCCCTCCACTTT. V usage is TRBV19 and J usage is TRBJ1-6; 7 bases line up with TRBD1. CDR3 length equals 16 residues. Germline assignment: CDR1 LNHDA and CDR2 SQIVND (reference sequence). J was trimmed by 2 bases and V by 7 bases; bases with no gene match: 8.